Listed here are 9 T cell receptor beta chains from one sample, sequenced in a study of T cells in women clearing cervical HPV infection. Assay: immunoSEQ multiplex PCR; the TCRdb copy retains only in-frame clones and omits some. The clone table shows tens of thousands of clones, with the ten largest holding less than 8.5%. Material for sequencing was blood buffy coat. Receptors were obtained from a woman aged 18-70 years with a cervical HPV16 infection that either progressed to CIN3+ or cleared (not recorded which).

Concerning this clone: The CDR3 goes on 3 residues after the read ends, and that part is filled in from the germline J gene. The genes are TRBV30 and TRBJ2-5; 10 bases map to TRBD2. In germline, CDR1 is GTSNPN, CDR2 SVGIG (reference sequence). The CDR3 contains 16 residues. Unmatched junction bases numbered 10, after V lost 1 base and J lost 5 bases. The chain's CDR3 is CAWSGLSGGVGETQYF. The CDR3 bases that were read are TGTGCCTGGAGTGGTCTGAGCGGGGGGGTGGGGGAGACC.

With regard to this clone: The sequence runs out 3 residues before the end of the CDR3; the remainder is reconstructed from the germline J gene. J is TRBJ2-5 and V is TRBV7-2; TRBD2 might be the D (6 bases). The V and J ends lost 5 bases and 4 bases respectively, with 14 bases between them. Germline CDR1 is SGHTA and CDR2 is FQGNSA. CDR3 length: 14 amino acids. The CDR3 DNA, read in part, is TGTGCCAGCAGCCCTCTAGCGAGCGGAGAGACC. Translating gives CASSPLASGET. The full CDR3 protein reads CASSPLASGETQYF.

In regard to this clone: The read finishes 3 residues shy of the CDR3 end, and the germline J gene is used to complete it. V gene TRBV7-9 combines with J gene TRBJ2-2, with D perhaps TRBD1 (6 bases). The CDR3 contains 15 residues. CDR1 and CDR2 from the germline V gene are SEHNR and FQNEAQ (reference sequence). The CDR3 sequence is CASSRPGHEPWGLFF. The CDR3 DNA, read in part, is TGTGCCAGCAGCCGGCCGGGACACGAGCCCTGGGGG.

Points on this clone: The read ends 3 residues early relative to the CDR3; the germline J gene fills the gap. The chain is built from TRBV12-3 or TRBV12-4 and TRBJ2-7; 7 bases agree with TRBD2. V shed 1 base and J 1 base; nucleotides not matched to a gene: 4. The CDR3 has 15 amino acids. The sequenced part of the CDR3 DNA is TGTGCCAGCAGTTTAGGGCTAGCGGCTTCCTACGAG. Translated: CASSLGLAASYE. The full CDR3 protein is CASSLGLAASYEQYF.

Regarding this clone: The CDR3 end falls 3 residues outside the read, so it is completed with the germline J gene. The chain couples TRBV5-1 to TRBJ1-1, with a weak D call TRBD1 (5 bases). This CDR3 has 17 amino acids. Trimming removed 3 bases at V and 1 base at J, with 19 bases between. Germline-derived CDR1 and CDR2 are SGHRS and YFSETQ. The CDR3 region is CASSSIHEGAENTEAFF. The sequenced part of the CDR3 DNA is TGCGCCAGCAGCTCCATACATGAAGGGGCAGAGAACACTGAA.

Worth noting for this clone: The read finishes 3 residues shy of the CDR3 end, and the germline J gene is used to complete it. The genes are TRBV20-1 and TRBJ2-3; 10 bases are a match to TRBD2. The trim removed 4 bases at V and 3 bases at J, leaving 10 bases unmatched. Germline V lookup: CDR1 DFQATT, CDR2 SNEGSKA (reference sequence). CDR3 length: 16 amino acids. The sequenced CDR3 bases are TGCAGTGCTACCACCCCCACTAGCGGGGCGACAGATACG. It encodes CSATTPTSGATDT. The full CDR3 reads CSATTPTSGATDTQYF.

Details on this clone: The read ends 3 residues early relative to the CDR3; the germline J gene fills the gap. This sequence joins TRBV2 and TRBJ1-1, with D possibly matching TRBD1 (6 bases). The germline V gene encodes CDR1 SNHLY and CDR2 FYNNEI. This CDR3 comprises 15 residues. Here the CDR3 reads CASSTGLTIQETAFF. The DNA read from the CDR3 is TGTGCCAGCAGTACAGGGCTCACAATCCAAGAGACA.

With respect to this clone: A junction boundary mismatches the germline segment, possibly from a read error. This same CDR3 is encoded by further DNA sequences in the sample. The CDR3 DNA, read in part, is TGTGCCAGCAGGAAACAGGGGGTGGGAAACACA. It encodes CASRKQGVGNT. From start to end, the CDR3 is CASRKQGVGNTIYF. The chain recombines TRBV2 with TRBJ1-3; TRBD1 matches at 8 bases. Read sequence stops 3 residues before the CDR3 end, and the germline J gene provides the missing end. CDR1 is SNHLY and CDR2 is FYNNEI in the germline V gene. This CDR3 region has 14 residues.

As concerns this clone: The read gets to within 3 residues of the CDR3 end, and the germline J gene fills in the rest. The chain employs TRBV9 and TRBJ2-5; 9 nucleotides align to TRBD2. Germline V gene lookup returns CDR1 SGDLS and CDR2 YYNGEE. This CDR3 region has 17 residues. The trim removed 0 bases at V and 0 bases at J, leaving 6 bases unmatched. The CDR3 sequence is CASSVGAGGPNQETQYF. Incomplete CDR3 DNA: TGTGCCAGCAGCGTAGGAGCGGGGGGCCCAAACCAAGAGACC.